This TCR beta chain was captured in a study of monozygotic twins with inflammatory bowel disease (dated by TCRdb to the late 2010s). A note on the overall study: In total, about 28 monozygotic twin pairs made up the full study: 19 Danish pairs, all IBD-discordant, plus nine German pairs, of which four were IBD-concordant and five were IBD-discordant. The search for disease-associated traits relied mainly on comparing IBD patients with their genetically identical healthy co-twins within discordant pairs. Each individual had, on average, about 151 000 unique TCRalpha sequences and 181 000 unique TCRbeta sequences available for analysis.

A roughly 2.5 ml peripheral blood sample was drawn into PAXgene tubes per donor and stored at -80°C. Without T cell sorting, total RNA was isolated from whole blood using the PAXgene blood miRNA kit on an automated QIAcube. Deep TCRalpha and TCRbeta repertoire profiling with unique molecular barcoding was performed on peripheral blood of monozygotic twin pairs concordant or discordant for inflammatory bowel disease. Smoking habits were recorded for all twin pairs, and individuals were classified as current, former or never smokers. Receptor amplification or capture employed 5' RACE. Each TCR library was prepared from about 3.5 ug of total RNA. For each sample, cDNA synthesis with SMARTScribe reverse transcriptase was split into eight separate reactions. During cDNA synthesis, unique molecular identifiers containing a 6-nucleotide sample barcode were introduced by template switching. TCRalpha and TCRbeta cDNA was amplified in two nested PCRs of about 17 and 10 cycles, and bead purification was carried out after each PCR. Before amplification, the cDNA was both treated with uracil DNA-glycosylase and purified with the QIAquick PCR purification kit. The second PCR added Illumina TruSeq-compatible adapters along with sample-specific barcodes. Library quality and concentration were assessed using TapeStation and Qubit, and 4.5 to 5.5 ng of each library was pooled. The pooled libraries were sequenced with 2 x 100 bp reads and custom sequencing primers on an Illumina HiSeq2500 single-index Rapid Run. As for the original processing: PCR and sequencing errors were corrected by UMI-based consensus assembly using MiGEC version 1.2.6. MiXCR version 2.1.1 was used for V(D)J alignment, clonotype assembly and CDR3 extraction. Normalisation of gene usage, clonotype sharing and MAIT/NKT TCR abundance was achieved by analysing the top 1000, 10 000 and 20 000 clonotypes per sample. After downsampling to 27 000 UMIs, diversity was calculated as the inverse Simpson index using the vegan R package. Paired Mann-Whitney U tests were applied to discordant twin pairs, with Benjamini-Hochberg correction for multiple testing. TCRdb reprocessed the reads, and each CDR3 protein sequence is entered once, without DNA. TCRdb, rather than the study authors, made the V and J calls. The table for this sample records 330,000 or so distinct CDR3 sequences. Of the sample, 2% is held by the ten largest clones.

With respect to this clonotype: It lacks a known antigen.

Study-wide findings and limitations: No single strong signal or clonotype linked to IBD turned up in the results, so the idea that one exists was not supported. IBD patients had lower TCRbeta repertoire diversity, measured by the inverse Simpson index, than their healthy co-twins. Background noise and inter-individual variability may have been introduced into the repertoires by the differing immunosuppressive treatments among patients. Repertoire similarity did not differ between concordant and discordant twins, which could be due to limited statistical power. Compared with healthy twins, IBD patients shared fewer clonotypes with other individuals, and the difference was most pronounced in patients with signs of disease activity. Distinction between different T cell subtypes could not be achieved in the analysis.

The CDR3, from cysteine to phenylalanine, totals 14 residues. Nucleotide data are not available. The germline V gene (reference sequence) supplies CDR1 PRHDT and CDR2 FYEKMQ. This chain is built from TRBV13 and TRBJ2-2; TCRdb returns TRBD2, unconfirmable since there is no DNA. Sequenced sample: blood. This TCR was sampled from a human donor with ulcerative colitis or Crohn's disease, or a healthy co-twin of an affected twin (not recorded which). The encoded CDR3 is CASSFLGRTGELFF.